Sequencing of this T cell receptor (beta chain) was carried out in a study of identical twins. The study, taken as a whole, reports: The conclusions drew on cross-sectional statistical analysis instead of tracking the same donors. Compared with unrelated sharing, twin-shared out-of-frame alpha sequences had more low-probability sequences.

Deletions cut 7 bases from V and 6 bases from J, with 8 bases between. The CDR3 runs 11 residues. This clonotype was observed many times. What it binds is unknown. Template switching added a universal primer site, and cDNA bore unique molecular identifiers. TCRdb re-called the 5' RACE reads through MiXCR, storing one row per CDR3 protein. Of around 220,000 distinct CDR3 sequences in the sample, under 12% were seen once. Source material: memory T cells sorted from blood. This receptor was taken from a man in his fifties in good health. The genes are TRBV12-3 or TRBV12-4 and TRBJ2-3, with D unresolved. The CDR3 nucleotides are TGTGCCAGCATCGATGGGGATACGCAGTATTTT. Protein product: CASIDGDTQYF.